This TCR beta chain was sequenced during a study of blood T cells in healthy people across ages. The study's findings and limits: Getting older went along with TCR beta diversity per million T cells dropping roughly linearly. Diversity was higher, and naive CD4+ cells more numerous, in long-lived donors than in aged donors. Without sorted subsets, naive and antigen-experienced compartments could not be conclusively compared.

CDR1 and CDR2 (germline): LGHNA, YNFKEQ. The CDR3 has 16 amino acids. With V trimmed by 1 base and J by 5 bases, 9 bases remained unmatched. Combining a sample-barcoded 5' primer with a J-beta primer mix, a second PCR ran for about 7 to 12 cycles. The template-switch adaptor, which had 12 random nucleotides, put a tag on each cDNA molecule. TCRdb reanalysed the 5' RACE reads using MiXCR and keeps one entry per CDR3 protein. There are about 1.6 million distinct CDR3 sequences in the sample; approximately 32% occur only once, and around 10% lies in the top ten. This clonotype was observed a handful of times. The antigen is unknown.

The chain couples TRBV4-2 to TRBJ2-7, with TRBD2 matching 9 bases. The clonotype originates from a woman in her 30s in good health. The sample was blood. The CDR3 DNA reads TGTGCCAGCAGCCAAGTCGCCCAGCGGGAGGACCACGAGCAGTACTTC. Amino acid sequence: CASSQVAQREDHEQYF.